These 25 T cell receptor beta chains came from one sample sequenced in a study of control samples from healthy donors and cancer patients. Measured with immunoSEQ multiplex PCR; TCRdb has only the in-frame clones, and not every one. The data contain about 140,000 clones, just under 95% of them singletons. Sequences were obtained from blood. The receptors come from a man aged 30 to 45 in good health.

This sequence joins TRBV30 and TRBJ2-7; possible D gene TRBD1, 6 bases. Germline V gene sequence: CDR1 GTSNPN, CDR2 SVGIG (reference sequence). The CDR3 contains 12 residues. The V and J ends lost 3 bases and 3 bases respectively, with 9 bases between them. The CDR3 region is CAWRKQGYEQYF. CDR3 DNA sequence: TGTGCCTGGAGGAAACAGGGCTACGAGCAGTACTTC.

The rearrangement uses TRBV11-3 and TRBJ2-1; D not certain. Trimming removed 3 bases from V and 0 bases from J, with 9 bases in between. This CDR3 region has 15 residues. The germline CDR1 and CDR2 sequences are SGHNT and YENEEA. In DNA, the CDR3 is TGTGCCAGCAGCTTCAAATCCCGCTCCTACAATGAGCAGTTCTTC. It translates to CASSFKSRSYNEQFF.

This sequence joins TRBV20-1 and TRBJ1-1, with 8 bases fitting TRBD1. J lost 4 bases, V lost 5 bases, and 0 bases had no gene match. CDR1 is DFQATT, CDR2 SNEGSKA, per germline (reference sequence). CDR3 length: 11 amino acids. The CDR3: CSADRGTEAFF. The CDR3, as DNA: TGCAGTGCTGACAGGGGCACTGAAGCTTTCTTT.

The CDR3 DNA reads as TGTGCCAGCAGCATCGGACAGGGGGCGTATGGCTACACCTTC. Translated, it gives CASSIGQGAYGYTF. The gene calls are TRBV11-3 and TRBJ1-2; 11 bases line up with TRBD1. V lost 5 bases, J lost 5 bases, and 4 bases stayed unmatched. Germline CDR1 reads SGHNT; CDR2 reads YENEEA. The CDR3 length is 14 residues.

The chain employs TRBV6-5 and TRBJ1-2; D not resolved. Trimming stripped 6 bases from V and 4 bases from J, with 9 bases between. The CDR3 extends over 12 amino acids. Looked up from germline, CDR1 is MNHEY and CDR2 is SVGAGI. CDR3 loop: CASRTLGYGYTF. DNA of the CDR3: TGTGCCAGCAGGACCCTAGGCTATGGCTACACCTTC.

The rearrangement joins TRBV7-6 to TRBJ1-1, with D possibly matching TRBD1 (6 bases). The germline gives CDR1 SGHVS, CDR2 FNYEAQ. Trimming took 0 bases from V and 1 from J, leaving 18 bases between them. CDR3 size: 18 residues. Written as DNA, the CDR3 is TGTGCCAGCAGCTTAGCCCCGGGGGGCGCGGAGTGGAACACTGAAGCTTTCTTT. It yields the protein CASSLAPGGAEWNTEAFF.

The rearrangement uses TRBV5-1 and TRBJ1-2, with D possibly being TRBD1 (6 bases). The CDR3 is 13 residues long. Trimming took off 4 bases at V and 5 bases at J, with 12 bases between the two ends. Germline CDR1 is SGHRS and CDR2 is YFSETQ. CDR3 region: CASSLSGTYGYTF. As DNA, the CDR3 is TGCGCCAGCAGCCTATCCGGGACATATGGCTACACCTTC.

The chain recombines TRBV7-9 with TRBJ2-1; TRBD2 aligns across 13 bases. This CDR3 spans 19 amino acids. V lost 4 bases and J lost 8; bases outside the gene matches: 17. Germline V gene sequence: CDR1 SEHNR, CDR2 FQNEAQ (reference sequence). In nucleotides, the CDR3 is TGTGCCAGCAGCTCAAGACAGGGATTGACTAGCGGGAGGTTCTATGAGCAGTTCTTC. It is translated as CASSSRQGLTSGRFYEQFF.

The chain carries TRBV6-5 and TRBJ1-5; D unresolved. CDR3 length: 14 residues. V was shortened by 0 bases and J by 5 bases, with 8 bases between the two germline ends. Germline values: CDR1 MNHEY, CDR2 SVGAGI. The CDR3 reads CASSYSGEDQPQHF. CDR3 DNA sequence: TGTGCCAGCAGTTACTCTGGGGAAGATCAGCCCCAGCATTTT.

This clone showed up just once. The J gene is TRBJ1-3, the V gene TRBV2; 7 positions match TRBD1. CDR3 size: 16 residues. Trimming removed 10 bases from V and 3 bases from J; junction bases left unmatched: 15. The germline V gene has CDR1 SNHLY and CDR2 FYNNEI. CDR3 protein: CATRSDRVKIGNTIYF. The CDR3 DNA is TGTGCCACACGCTCAGACAGGGTGAAAATTGGAAACACCATATATTTT.

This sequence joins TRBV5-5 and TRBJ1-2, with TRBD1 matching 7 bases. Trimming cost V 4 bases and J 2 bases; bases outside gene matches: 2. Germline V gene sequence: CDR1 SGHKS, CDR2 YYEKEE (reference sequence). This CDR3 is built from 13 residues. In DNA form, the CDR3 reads TGTGCCAGCAGCGGGACAGACAACTATGGCTACACCTTC. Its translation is CASSGTDNYGYTF.

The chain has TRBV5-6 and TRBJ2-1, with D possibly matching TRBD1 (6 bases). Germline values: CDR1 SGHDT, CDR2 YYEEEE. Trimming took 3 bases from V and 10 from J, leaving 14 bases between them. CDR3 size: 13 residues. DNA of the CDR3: TGTGCCAGCAGCTATTGGGGGCCAGCGGAGCAGTTCTTC. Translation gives CASSYWGPAEQFF.

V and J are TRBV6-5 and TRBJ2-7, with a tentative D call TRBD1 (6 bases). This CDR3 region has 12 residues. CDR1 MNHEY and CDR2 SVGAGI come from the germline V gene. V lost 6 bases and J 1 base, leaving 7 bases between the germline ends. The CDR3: CASRQGSYEQYF. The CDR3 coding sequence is TGTGCCAGCAGACAGGGTTCCTACGAGCAGTACTTC.

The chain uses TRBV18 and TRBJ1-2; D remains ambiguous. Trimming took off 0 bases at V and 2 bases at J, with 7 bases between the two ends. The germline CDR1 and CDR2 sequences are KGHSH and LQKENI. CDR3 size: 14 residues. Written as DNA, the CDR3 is TGTGCCAGCTCACCACCGGTGGGGAACTATGGCTACACCTTC. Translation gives CASSPPVGNYGYTF. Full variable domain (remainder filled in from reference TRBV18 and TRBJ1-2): NAGVMQNPRHLVRRRGQEARLRCSPMKGHSHVYWYRQLPEEGLKFMVYLQKENIIDESGMPKERFSAEFPKEGPSILRIQQVVRGDSAAYFCASSPPVGNYGYTFGSGTRLTVV.

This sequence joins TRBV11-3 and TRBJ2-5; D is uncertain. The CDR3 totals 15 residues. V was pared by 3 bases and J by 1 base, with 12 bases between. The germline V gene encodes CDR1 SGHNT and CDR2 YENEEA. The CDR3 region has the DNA TGTGCCAGCAGCTTTTCTTCCTCCCCCCAAGAGACCCAGTACTTC. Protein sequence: CASSFSSSPQETQYF.

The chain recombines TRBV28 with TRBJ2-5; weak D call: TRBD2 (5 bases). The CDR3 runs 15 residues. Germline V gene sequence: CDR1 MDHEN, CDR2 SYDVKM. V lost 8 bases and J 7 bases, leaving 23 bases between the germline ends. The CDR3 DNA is TGTGCCAGCGGAATAGCGCGTGGAAGCCTCCGGACCCAGTACTTC. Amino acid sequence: CASGIARGSLRTQYF.

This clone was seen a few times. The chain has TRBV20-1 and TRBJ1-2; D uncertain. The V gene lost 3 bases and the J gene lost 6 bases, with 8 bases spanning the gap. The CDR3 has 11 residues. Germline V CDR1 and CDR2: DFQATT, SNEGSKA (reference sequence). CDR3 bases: TGCAGTGCTAGCGGCGGGAATGGCTACACCTTC. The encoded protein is CSASGGNGYTF.

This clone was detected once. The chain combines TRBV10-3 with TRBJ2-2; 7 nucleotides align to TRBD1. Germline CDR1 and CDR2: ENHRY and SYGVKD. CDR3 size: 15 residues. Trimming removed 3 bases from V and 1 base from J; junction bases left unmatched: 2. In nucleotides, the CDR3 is TGTGCCATCAGTGACCGGGACAGGAACACCGGGGAGCTGTTTTTT. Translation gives CAISDRDRNTGELFF.

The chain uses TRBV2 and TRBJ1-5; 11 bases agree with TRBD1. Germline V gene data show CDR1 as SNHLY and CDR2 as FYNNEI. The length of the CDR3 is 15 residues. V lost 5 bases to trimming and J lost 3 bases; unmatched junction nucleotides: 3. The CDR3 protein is CASSWDRGNNQPQHF. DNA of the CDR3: TGTGCCAGCAGTTGGGACAGGGGGAACAATCAGCCCCAGCATTTT.

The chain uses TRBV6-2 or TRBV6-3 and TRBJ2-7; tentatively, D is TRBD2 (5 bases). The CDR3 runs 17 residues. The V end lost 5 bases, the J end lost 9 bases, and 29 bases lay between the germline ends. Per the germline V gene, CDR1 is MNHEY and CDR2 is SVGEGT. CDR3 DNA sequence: TGTGCCAGCAGTCCGGAACGGGGTCGCTTTCCCTTAGATTGGCAGTACTTC. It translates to CASSPERGRFPLDWQYF.

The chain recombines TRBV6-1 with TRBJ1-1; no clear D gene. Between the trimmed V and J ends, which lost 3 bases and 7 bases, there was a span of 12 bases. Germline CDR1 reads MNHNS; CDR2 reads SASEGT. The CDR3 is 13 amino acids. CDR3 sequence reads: CASSDGLAYEAFF. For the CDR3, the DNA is TGTGCCAGCAGTGACGGTTTGGCATATGAAGCTTTCTTT.

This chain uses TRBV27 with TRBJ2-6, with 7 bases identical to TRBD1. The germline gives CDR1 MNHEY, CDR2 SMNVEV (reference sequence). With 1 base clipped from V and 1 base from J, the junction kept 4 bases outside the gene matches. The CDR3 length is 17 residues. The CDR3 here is CASSLFSRGSGANVLTF. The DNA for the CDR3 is TGTGCCAGCAGTTTATTCAGCAGGGGGTCTGGGGCCAACGTCCTGACTTTC.

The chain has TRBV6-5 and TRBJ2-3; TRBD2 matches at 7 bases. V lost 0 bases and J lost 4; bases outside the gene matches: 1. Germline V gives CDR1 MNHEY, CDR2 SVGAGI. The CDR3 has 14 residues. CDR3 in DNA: TGTGCCAGCAGTTACTCTAGCGGGTCAGATACGCAGTATTTT. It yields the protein CASSYSSGSDTQYF.

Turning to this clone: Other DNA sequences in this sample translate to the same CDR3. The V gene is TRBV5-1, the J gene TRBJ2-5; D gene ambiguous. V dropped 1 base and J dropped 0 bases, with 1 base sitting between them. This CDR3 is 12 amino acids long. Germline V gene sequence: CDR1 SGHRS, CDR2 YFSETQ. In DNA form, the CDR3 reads TGCGCCAGCAGCTTGAACCAAGAGACCCAGTACTTC. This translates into CASSLNQETQYF.

The CDR3 nucleotides are TGCGCCAGCAGTGATTGGTTTCAAGAGACCCAGTACTTC. Protein product: CASSDWFQETQYF. The chain joins TRBV10-2 to TRBJ2-5; D remains ambiguous. Germline values: CDR1 WSHSY, CDR2 SAAADI. Trimming left V 3 bases short and J 2 bases short, with 7 bases between. The CDR3 sequence is 13 residues long.